A selection of T cell receptor beta chains follows, all from one sample in a study of Graves' ophthalmopathy and Graves' hyperthyroidism. Using its own MiXCR run on the multiplex PCR reads, TCRdb lists one record per CDR3 protein. The sample contains over a million distinct CDR3 sequences, 35% to 45% of which appear only once. Specimen: peripheral blood or thyroid tissue (not recorded which). The source of these receptors is an adult man with Graves' hyperthyroidism. Each CDR3 is given with its conserved first and last residue. A D gene is named only where the DNA matches it firmly. Size values are once, few and many counts, or a class for expanded clones, and some rows have none.

d_call | clone_size | j_call | v_call | cdr3_aa | cdr3_nt
TRBD2 | NA | TRBJ2-7 | TRBV7-9 | CASSLDGGVPYEQYF | TGTGCCAGCAGCTTAGATGGGGGGGTACCCTACGAGCAGTACTTC
NA | once | TRBJ2-7 | TRBV9 | CASSLPQGNTGELYF | TGTGCCAGCAGCTTACCACAGGGTAACACCGGGGAGCTGTACTTC
NA | NA | TRBJ2-5 | TRBV10-3 | CSVEAILALQETQYF | TGCAGCGTTGAAGCTATTTTGGCGCTCCAAGAGACCCAGTACTTC
TRBD1 | once | TRBJ2-5 | TRBV11-2 | CASSQAGTGETQYF | TGCGCCAGCAGCCAAGCCGGGACAGGAGAGACCCAGTACTTC
NA | few | TRBJ1-2 | TRBV5-1 | CASSLGQWYGYTF | TGCGCCAGCAGCCTCGGACAGTGGTATGGCTACACCTTC
NA | NA | TRBJ1-4 | TRBV7-6 | CASSLAHRGGRAKDEKLFF | TGTGCCAGCAGCTTAGCGCACCGGGGTGGCCGAGCAAAAGATGAAAAACTGTTTTTT
TRBD1 | few | TRBJ2-7 | TRBV6-5 | CASNADRGGTYF | TGTGCCAGCAATGCCGACAGGGGGGGGACGTACTTC
NA | few | TRBJ1-5 | TRBV5-5 | CASSFDHPSNQPQHF | TGTGCCAGCAGCTTTGATCATCCTAGCAATCAGCCCCAGCATTTT
TRBD2 | NA | TRBJ2-7 | TRBV10-2 | CASSAGLAGAHEQYF | TGCGCCAGCAGTGCCGGCCTAGCGGGAGCACACGAGCAGTACTTC
TRBD1 | NA | TRBJ2-7 | TRBV6-2/TRBV6-3 | CASSYARGLVYEQYF | TGTGCCAGCAGTTACGCAAGGGGGCTAGTCTACGAGCAGTACTTC
TRBD1 | NA | TRBJ1-4 | TRBV2 | CASTSGTGAEKLFF | TGTGCCAGCACTAGCGGGACAGGGGCCGAAAAACTGTTTTTT
TRBD2 | NA | TRBJ2-5 | TRBV20-1 | CSARREGPETQYF | TGCAGTGCTAGGCGGGAGGGCCCCGAGACCCAGTACTTC
NA | few | TRBJ2-5 | TRBV24-1 | CATQGGQETQYF | TGTGCCACGCAGGGGGGACAAGAGACCCAGTACTTC
NA | NA | TRBJ2-5 | TRBV5-1 | CASSTPPGQQQETQYF | TGCGCCAGCAGCACGCCTCCCGGACAGCAACAAGAGACCCAGTACTTC
NA | few | TRBJ2-7 | TRBV10-3 | CAISYGSSYEQYF | TGTGCCATCAGTTACGGCAGCTCCTACGAGCAGTACTTC
NA | NA | TRBJ1-6 | TRBV11-1 | CASSGFNSPLHF | TGTGCCAGCAGTGGATTCAATTCACCCCTCCACTTT
NA | few | TRBJ1-3 | TRBV5-5 | CASSLGSSGVSGNTIYF | TGTGCCAGCAGCCTCGGAAGTTCTGGGGTCTCTGGAAACACCATATATTTT
NA | NA | TRBJ2-5 | TRBV29-1 | CSEGGQETQYF | TGCAGCGAGGGGGGGCAAGAGACCCAGTACTTC
TRBD1 | NA | TRBJ1-4 | TRBV6-1 | CASIRDSWEKLFF | TGTGCCAGCATCCGGGACAGTTGGGAAAAACTGTTTTTT
TRBD1 | many | TRBJ1-1 | TRBV14 | CASRPDRGQNTEAFF | TGTGCCAGCAGACCCGACAGGGGGCAGAACACTGAAGCTTTCTTT
NA | NA | TRBJ1-2 | TRBV19 | CASSVGHRNYGYTF | TGTGCCAGCAGTGTGGGACACAGGAACTATGGCTACACCTTC
TRBD1 | once | TRBJ2-7 | TRBV7-8 | CASSVRQGESYEQYF | TGTGCCAGCAGCGTTCGACAGGGGGAGTCTTACGAGCAGTACTTC
NA | many | TRBJ2-5 | TRBV12-3/TRBV12-4 | CASSSYQPAQYF | TGTGCCAGCAGTTCATACCAACCGGCCCAGTACTTC
NA | many | TRBJ2-6 | TRBV20-1 | CSGSSGANVLTF | TGCAGCGGTAGCTCTGGGGCCAACGTCCTGACTTTC
NA | NA | TRBJ2-5 | TRBV2 | CASKQGTQETQYF | TGTGCCAGCAAGCAGGGAACCCAAGAGACCCAGTACTTC
NA | many | TRBJ1-2 | TRBV20-1 | CSAPSRRGYTF | TGCAGTGCTCCCTCTCGTCGTGGCTACACCTTC
NA | NA | TRBJ2-5 | TRBV7-9 | CASSLDRDGGGETQYF | TGTGCCAGCAGCTTAGACCGGGACGGGGGAGGAGAGACCCAGTACTTC
TRBD1 | NA | TRBJ1-5 | TRBV13 | CASSHRQGYQPQHF | TGTGCCAGCAGTCACCGACAGGGTTATCAGCCCCAGCATTTT
TRBD1 | once | TRBJ1-5 | TRBV11-3 | CASSLEGGFRNQPQHF | TGTGCCAGCAGCTTAGAAGGGGGCTTTCGGAATCAGCCCCAGCATTTT
TRBD2 | many | TRBJ2-5 | TRBV10-3 | CAISPLAGGSETQYF | TGTGCCATCAGCCCTCTAGCGGGAGGCTCGGAGACCCAGTACTTC
NA | many | TRBJ2-7 | TRBV10-3 | CAISESNRDRNEQYF | TGTGCCATCAGTGAGTCGAACAGGGACCGGAACGAGCAGTACTTC
NA | many | TRBJ2-7 | TRBV5-1 | CASSLEGGGLEEQYF | TGCGCCAGCAGCTTGGAGGGCGGCGGACTGGAGGAGCAGTACTTC
TRBD1 | NA | TRBJ1-6 | TRBV27 | CASSAQGVSPLHF | TGTGCCAGCAGTGCACAGGGGGTCTCACCCCTCCACTTT
NA | NA | TRBJ1-3 | TRBV29-1 | CSVEDPGPSSGNTIYF | TGCAGCGTTGAAGACCCCGGACCGTCCTCTGGAAACACCATATATTTT
TRBD1 | many | TRBJ2-7 | TRBV20-1 | CSARIGTEDYEQYF | TGCAGTGCCCGGATCGGGACAGAAGATTACGAGCAGTACTTC
TRBD1 | few | TRBJ1-1 | TRBV28 | CASSIWAGGRLGTEAFF | TGTGCCAGCAGTATTTGGGCAGGGGGACGATTGGGCACTGAAGCTTTCTTT